This T cell receptor (beta chain) was sequenced during a study of blood T cell repertoires in COVID-19 (dated by TCRdb to 2018 to 2021). Study-wide context: The collaborator samples originated in the United States, Italy and Spain and spanned the acute and convalescent phases of COVID-19. HLA class I and class II types, where available, came from metadata supplied by the sample provider rather than from assay-based typing. The repertoires were released in a freely available public database meant as a resource for research on the immune response to SARS-CoV-2. The sample metadata nearly always contained a de-identified subject ID, COVID-19 status, age in years and sex. Deeply sampled blood TCRbeta repertoires from subjects exposed to, actively infected with, or recovered from COVID-19 were included in the dataset. The material from the prospective study consisted of cDNA or gDNA derived from T cells, B-cell-depleted T cells, or PBMCs. The samples were drawn from two sources: the first 160 participants of the ongoing ImmuneRACE study, and 1,200 or so subjects contributed by 6 global collaborators.

Paper-wide results and their limitations: The amount of clinical and demographic metadata varied by source and participant and was provided uncurated.

Collaborating institutions collected whole blood in K2EDTA tubes following their own protocols. For TCRbeta analysis, collaborator samples were shipped as frozen whole blood, as isolated PBMCs, or as DNA extracted from either sample type. The immunoSEQ Assay, a bias-controlled multiplex PCR, was used to amplify TCRbeta CDR3 regions from genomic DNA. As for the authors' bioinformatics: The number of nucleated cells in each sample was estimated from the amplification of reference gene primers within the assay. To quantify the absolute abundance of each unique TCRbeta CDR3 rearrangement, sequence reads were collapsed and filtered. For each sample, productive Simpson clonality was calculated as the square root of Simpson's diversity index over productive rearrangements. TCRdb took this table from immuneACCESS and kept in-frame rearrangements with V and J called. Such tables lack part of the clones; where checked against another copy, unresolved V genes explain under half of the gap, and the rest is unexplained. V and J calls and clone size are copied from that table; D and trimming were computed from the DNA. The sample data list some 200,000 clones, and roughly 86% of these were observed just once. Together, the top ten hold 2.5% to 3.5% of the sample.

Based on the germline V gene, the CDR1 and CDR2 sequences are SGHRS and YFSETQ. Unmatched junction bases come to 6, with V trimmed by 6 bases and J by 1 base. The CDR3 has 14 amino acids, counting the end cysteine and phenylalanine. Only CDR3 DNA remains: 42 bases, in frame from the first base. Of note for this clone: What this receptor recognizes is not known. The record has no base qualities; no much larger clone is one base away.

The sequence is built from TRBV5-1 and TRBJ2-5; TRBD2 agrees with 7 junctional bases. The TCR sequence derives from a man aged 35-49 years with active or convalescent COVID-19. The sequenced sample consisted of peripheral blood. The CDR3 protein is CASNLAGVQETQYF. The sequence in DNA is TGCGCCAGCAATCTCGCGGGGGTCCAAGAGACCCAGTACTTC.